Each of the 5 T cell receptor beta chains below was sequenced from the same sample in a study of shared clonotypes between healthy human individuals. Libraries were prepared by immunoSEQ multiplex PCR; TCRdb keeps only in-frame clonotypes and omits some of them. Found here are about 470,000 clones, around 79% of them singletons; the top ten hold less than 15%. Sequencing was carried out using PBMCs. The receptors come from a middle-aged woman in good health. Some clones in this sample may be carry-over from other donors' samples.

The CDR3, as DNA: TGCGCCAGCAGTGAGTCCGGGGGAGCGAGCGGTAATGAGCAGTTCTTC. Its translation: CASSESGGASGNEQFF. The chain uses TRBV10-2 and TRBJ2-1, with D possibly TRBD2 on 6 matching bases. Looked up from germline, CDR1 is WSHSY and CDR2 is SAAADI. This CDR3 region has 16 residues. V was trimmed by 0 bases and J by 7 bases, leaving 16 bases between them.

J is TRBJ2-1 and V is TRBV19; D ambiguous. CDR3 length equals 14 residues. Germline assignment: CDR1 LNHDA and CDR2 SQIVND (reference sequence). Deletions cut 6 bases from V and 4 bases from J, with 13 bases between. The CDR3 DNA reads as TGTGCCAGTAGGCCGATACCGTCTTACAATGAGCAGTTCTTC. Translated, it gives CASRPIPSYNEQFF.

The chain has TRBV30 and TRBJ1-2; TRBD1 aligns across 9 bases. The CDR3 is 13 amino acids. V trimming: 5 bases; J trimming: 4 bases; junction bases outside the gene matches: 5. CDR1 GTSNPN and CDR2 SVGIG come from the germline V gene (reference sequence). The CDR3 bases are TGTGCCTGGGAACAGGGGGCTAGCTATGGCTACACCTTC. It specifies CAWEQGASYGYTF.

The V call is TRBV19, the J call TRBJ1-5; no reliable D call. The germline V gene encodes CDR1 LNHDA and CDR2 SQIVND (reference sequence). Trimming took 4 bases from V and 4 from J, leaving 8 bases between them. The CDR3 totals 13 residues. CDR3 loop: CASSNQENQPQHF. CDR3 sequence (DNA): TGTGCCAGTAGTAATCAGGAAAATCAGCCCCAGCATTTT.

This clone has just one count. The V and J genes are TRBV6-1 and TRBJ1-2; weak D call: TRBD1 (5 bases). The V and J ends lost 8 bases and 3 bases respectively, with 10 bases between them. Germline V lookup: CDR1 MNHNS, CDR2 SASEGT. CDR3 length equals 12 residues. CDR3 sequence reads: CASQRGDYGYTF. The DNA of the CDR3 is TGTGCCAGCCAGAGGGGTGACTATGGCTACACCTTC.